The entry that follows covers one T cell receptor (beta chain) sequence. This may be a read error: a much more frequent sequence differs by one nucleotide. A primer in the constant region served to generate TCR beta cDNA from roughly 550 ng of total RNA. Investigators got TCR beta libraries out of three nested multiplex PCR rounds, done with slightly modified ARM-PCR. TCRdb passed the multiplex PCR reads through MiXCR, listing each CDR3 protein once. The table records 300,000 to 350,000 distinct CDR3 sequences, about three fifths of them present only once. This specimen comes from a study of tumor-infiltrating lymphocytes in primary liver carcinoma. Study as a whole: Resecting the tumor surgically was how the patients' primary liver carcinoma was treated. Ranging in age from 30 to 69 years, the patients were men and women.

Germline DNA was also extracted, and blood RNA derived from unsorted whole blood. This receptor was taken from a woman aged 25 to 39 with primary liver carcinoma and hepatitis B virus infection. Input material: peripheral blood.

The DNA for the CDR3 is TGTGCCAGCAGTATTGGGCCGGACTACGAGCAGTACTTC. Translation gives CASSIGPDYEQYF. The chain is built from TRBV12-3 or TRBV12-4 and TRBJ2-7; D not resolved. Trimming stripped 5 bases from V and 3 bases from J, with 11 bases between. The CDR3 is 13 residues long.